This T cell receptor (beta chain) appears in the sequencing data of a study of blood T cell repertoires in COVID-19. Across the whole study: COVID-19 samples from acute and convalescent phases originated in the United States, Italy and Spain.

Authors' analysis steps: Cell counts per sample came from amplifying reference gene primers. The assay was immunoSEQ multiplex PCR, and TCRdb's table has in-frame clones only and misses some. Clonal size and the V and J genes are those of that table, whereas D and trimming came from the DNA. Among approximately 190,000 clones listed, about four fifths were seen once. This CDR3 is built from 18 residues. Germline trimming cut 1 base from V and 0 bases from J; bases unmatched to any gene: 6. Germline V gene data show CDR1 as MGHRA and CDR2 as YSYEKL. The sample taken for sequencing was peripheral blood. V is TRBV4-1 and J is TRBJ1-5; 10 bases map to TRBD1. The TCR comes from a middle-aged woman with acute or convalescent COVID-19. CDR3 nucleotide sequence: TGCGCCAGCAGCCAAGCGACAGGGGGCGCATATAGCAATCAGCCCCAGCATTTT. This sequence encodes CASSQATGGAYSNQPQHF.